This TCR beta chain appears in the sequencing data of a study of neurological immune-mediated disorders. CDR1 and CDR2 from the germline V gene are PRHDT and FYEKMQ (reference sequence). With V trimmed by 5 bases and J by 0 bases, 4 bases remained unmatched. CDR3 length: 16 amino acids. Unsorted libraries were prepared from 2 million PBMCs held at -80 C. This clonotype showed up many times. TCRdb passed the 5' RACE reads through MiXCR, listing each CDR3 protein once. The table records about 50,000 distinct CDR3 sequences, about a tenth of them present only once. The clonotype originates from a woman aged 40 to 49 with HTLV-1-associated myelopathy (HAM/TSP). This chain links TRBV13 with TRBJ1-5; 10 bases match TRBD1. Sequencing used PBMCs. As DNA, the CDR3 is TGTGCCAGCAGCCTTCGGACAGGGGGTAGCAATCAGCCCCAGCATTTT. Its protein product is CASSLRTGGSNQPQHF.